This TCR beta chain appears in the sequencing data of a study of blood T cell repertoires in COVID-19. The germline gives CDR1 SGDLS, CDR2 YYNGEE. V was cut by 1 base and J by 2 bases, with 9 bases left in between. The CDR3 is 14 amino acids. This clone is a singleton in its sample. Method: immunoSEQ multiplex PCR; TCRdb's copy keeps in-frame clones and lacks some. The table records a few hundred thousand clones, roughly nine tenths of them present only once. Sequenced input: peripheral blood. The origin of this receptor is a woman aged 60-75 years with COVID-19, enrolled during active disease. The chain joins TRBV9 to TRBJ2-5; D is unclear. The CDR3 nucleotides read TGTGCCAGCAGCGTATCCCCACAGCAAGAGACCCAGTACTTC. Its protein product is CASSVSPQQETQYF. Looking up the rest from reference TRBV9 and TRBJ2-5 gives the full variable domain: DSGVTQTPKHLITATGQRVTLRCSPRSGDLSVYWYQQSLDQGLQFLIQYYNGEERAKGNILERFSAQQFPDLHSELNLSSLELGDSALYFCASSVSPQQETQYFGPGTRLLVL.